This T cell receptor (beta chain) was identified during a study of cytomegalovirus exposure and HLA in healthy donors. Study-level background: The early release's HLA-typed donors yielded roughly 85 million unique TCRs. Study-level points and caveats: Segments of the TCR beta V type were, in most cases, productive about 90% or about 30% of the time in an earlier analysis. Researchers reported in a later analysis that a missense DCLRE1C variant was tied to TCR beta V- and J-gene trimming.

Germline loops: CDR1 MNHNY, CDR2 SVGAGI (reference sequence). Trimming removed 6 bases at V and 4 bases at J, with 18 bases between. This CDR3 spans 15 amino acids. Regarding this clone: Its cognate antigen is unknown.

13 Jbeta primers and 60 Vbeta primers were used for the PCR. How the authors handled the data: Later, an analysis found tens of millions of unique TCR beta chains, and about 10 million of these were shared. The repertoire was sequenced with immunoSEQ multiplex PCR; TCRdb's copy has only in-frame clones and lacks some. The V and J calls and clone size come from that table; D and trimming were worked out from the DNA. The repertoire consists of some 130,000 clones, with approximately 80% occurring once and the leading ten covering 1.8%. The receptor comes from a woman aged 40 to 50 in good health and CMV-seronegative. The sequencing sample was made of PBMCs. The V call is TRBV6-6, the J call TRBJ1-2; tentative D call: TRBD1 (6 bases). Here the CDR3 reads CASSTSWQGSYGYTF. In DNA form, the CDR3 reads TGTGCCAGCAGCACGAGCTGGCAGGGGAGCTATGGCTACACCTTC.